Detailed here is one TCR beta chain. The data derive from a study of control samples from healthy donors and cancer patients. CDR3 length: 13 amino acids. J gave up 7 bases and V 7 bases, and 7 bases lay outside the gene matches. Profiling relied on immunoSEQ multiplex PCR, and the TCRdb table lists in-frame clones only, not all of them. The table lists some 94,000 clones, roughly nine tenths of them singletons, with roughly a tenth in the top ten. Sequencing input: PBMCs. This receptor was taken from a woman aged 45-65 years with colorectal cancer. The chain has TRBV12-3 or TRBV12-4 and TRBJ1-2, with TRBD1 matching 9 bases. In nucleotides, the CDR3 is TGTGCCAGCATCCCGGACAGGGGAGCTGGCTACACCTTC. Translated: CASIPDRGAGYTF.